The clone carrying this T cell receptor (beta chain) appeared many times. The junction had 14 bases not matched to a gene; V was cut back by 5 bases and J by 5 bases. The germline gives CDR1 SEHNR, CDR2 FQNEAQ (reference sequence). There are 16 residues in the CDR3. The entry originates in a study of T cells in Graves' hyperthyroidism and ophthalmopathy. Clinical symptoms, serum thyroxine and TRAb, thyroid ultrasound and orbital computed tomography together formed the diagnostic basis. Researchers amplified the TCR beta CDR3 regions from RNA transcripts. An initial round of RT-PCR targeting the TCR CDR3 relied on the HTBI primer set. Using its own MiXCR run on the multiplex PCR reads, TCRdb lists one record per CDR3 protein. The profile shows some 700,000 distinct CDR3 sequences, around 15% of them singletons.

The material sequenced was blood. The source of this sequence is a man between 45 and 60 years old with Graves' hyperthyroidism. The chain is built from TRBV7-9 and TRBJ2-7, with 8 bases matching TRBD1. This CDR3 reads CASSSTSQGALNEQYF. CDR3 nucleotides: TGTGCCAGCAGCAGTACCTCGCAGGGGGCATTAAACGAGCAGTACTTC.